Below, 17 T cell receptor beta chains from the same sample are listed, as sequenced in a study of Ad26.COV2.S vaccination and SARS-CoV-2 variants listed by TCRdb under 2021. This specimen's treatment or condition label, per the study, means: 19 received Ad26.COV2.S at low or high dose, single or two shots; about 5 received placebo; per-sample allocation not given. Repertoires of vaccine and placebo recipients were sequenced from samples collected on day 63 after the first injection. The library was built by means of the immunoSEQ multiplex PCR assay. Entries here come from immuneACCESS through TCRdb and include only in-frame sequences with V and J called. Some clones fail to appear in such tables; in the studies checked, an unresolved V gene covers under half of the shortfall, and the cause of the remainder is unknown. This sample lists about 410,000 clones; more than 85% were detected once. The ten biggest clones cover 3% to 4.5% of the sample.

Sequences were derived from peripheral blood, sampled in a trial of Ad26.COV2.S vaccine versus placebo. These receptor sequences come from a person aged 18-65 years who received the Ad26.COV2.S COVID-19 vaccine or a placebo.

This clone was picked up one time. V is TRBV7-2 and J is TRBJ1-4; no definite D call. The V gene lost 5 bases and the J gene lost 8 bases, with 12 bases spanning the gap. Germline CDR1 reads SGHTA; CDR2 reads FQGNSA. The CDR3 is 13 amino acids. The CDR3 spells CASSPLSGEKLFF. CDR3 nucleotide sequence: TGTGCCAGCAGCCCCCTCAGTGGAGAAAAACTGTTTTTT.

This chain connects TRBV2 to TRBJ1-1; D call uncertain. Deletions cut 0 bases from V and 5 bases from J, with 13 bases between. This CDR3 is built from 15 residues. Looked up from germline, CDR1 is SNHLY and CDR2 is FYNNEI. CDR3 nucleotide sequence: TGTGCCAGCAGTGAAGCATCAGGTATAGGGACTGAAGCTTTCTTT. Translating gives CASSEASGIGTEAFF. Together with reference TRBV2 and TRBJ1-1, the CDR3 gives the full variable domain: EPEVTQTPSHQVTQMGQEVILRCVPISNHLYFYWYRQILGQKVEFLVSFYNNEISEKSEIFDDQFSVERPDGSNFTLKIRSTKLEDSAMYFCASSEASGIGTEAFFGQGTRLTVV.

The chain employs TRBV5-5 and TRBJ2-2; D is ambiguous. The germline V and J ends were trimmed by 2 bases and 5 bases, with 16 bases remaining between them. CDR1 and CDR2 (germline): SGHKS, YYEKEE (reference sequence). The CDR3 totals 16 residues. Written as DNA, the CDR3 is TGTGCCAGCAGCTTCGGCAGAGTCCCCAGAACCGGGGAGCTGTTTTTT. This encodes CASSFGRVPRTGELFF.

The chain joins TRBV27 to TRBJ2-1, with a weak D call TRBD2 (6 bases). V was trimmed by 6 bases and J by 5 bases, leaving 23 bases between them. The CDR3 is 17 amino acids. Germline assignment: CDR1 MNHEY and CDR2 SMNVEV (reference sequence). CDR3 DNA sequence: TGTGCCAGCAGCTCGATCGTGGTTGGTAGCGGCCACAATGAGCAGTTCTTC. Translating gives CASSSIVVGSGHNEQFF.

This clone turned up a few times. The genes are TRBV3-1 (or the pseudogene TRBV3-2) and TRBJ1-3; D possibly corresponds to TRBD1 (6 bases). The germline gives CDR1 LGHDT, CDR2 YNNKEL (reference sequence). The V gene lost 4 bases and the J gene lost 2 bases, with 15 bases spanning the gap. This CDR3 has 16 residues. The CDR3 region has the DNA TGTGCCAGCAGCCCCGGGCTAAGACAGGCTGGAAACACCATATATTTT. Its translation is CASSPGLRQAGNTIYF.

The genes are TRBV4-3 and TRBJ1-2; D not certain. CDR3 size: 13 residues. The V end lost 0 bases, the J end lost 4 bases, and 6 bases lay between the germline ends. From germline, CDR1 is LGHNA and CDR2 YSLEER. The CDR3 protein is CASSQDPRYGYTF. The CDR3 DNA reads TGCGCCAGCAGCCAAGACCCCCGCTATGGCTACACCTTC.

The J gene is TRBJ2-1, the V gene TRBV10-3, with D perhaps TRBD2 (7 bases). The CDR3 has 17 residues. CDR1 and CDR2 from the germline V gene are ENHRY and SYGVKD. The V end lost 0 bases, the J end lost 5 bases, and 17 bases lay between the germline ends. The CDR3 DNA sequence: TGTGCCATCAGTGAGTCAGTATTGGGCGGGGGCAACAATGAGCAGTTCTTC. Translation gives CAISESVLGGGNNEQFF.

The J gene is TRBJ1-5, the V gene TRBV6-5; 8 nucleotides match TRBD1. CDR3 length equals 15 residues. Germline assignment: CDR1 MNHEY and CDR2 SVGAGI. Germline trimming cut 5 bases from V and 2 bases from J; bases unmatched to any gene: 5. The CDR3 DNA reads as TGTGCCAGCAGTATTCAGGGGGCTCGCAATCAGCCCCAGCATTTT. It is translated as CASSIQGARNQPQHF.

The V call is TRBV5-4, the J call TRBJ1-2; TRBD1 matches at 8 bases. The ends lost 5 bases at V and 4 bases at J; junction bases unmatched: 7. The CDR3 is 14 residues long. Germline CDR1 is SGHNT and CDR2 is YYREEE (reference sequence). CDR3 DNA: TGTGCCAGCAGATTGACAGGGGCGGGCTATGGCTACACCTTC. It encodes CASRLTGAGYGYTF.

The chain couples TRBV14 to TRBJ2-1, with TRBD2 matching 8 bases. The CDR3 has 16 amino acids. Germline CDR1 reads SGHDN; CDR2 reads FVKESK. The J segment lost 0 bases and the V segment lost 2 bases, leaving 3 bases of the junction unmatched. The CDR3 nucleotides are TGTGCCAGCAGCCAACTAGCGGGTTTCTCCTACAATGAGCAGTTCTTC. Its translation: CASSQLAGFSYNEQFF.

The rearrangement joins TRBV7-9 to TRBJ1-2; D ambiguous. This CDR3 has 14 amino acids. Germline CDR1 and CDR2: SEHNR and FQNEAQ (reference sequence). The V gene lost 5 bases and the J gene lost 1 base, with 11 bases spanning the gap. The CDR3: CASSQNTRNYGYTF. CDR3 DNA: TGTGCCAGCAGCCAAAACACGCGTAACTATGGCTACACCTTC. Based on the CDR3 plus reference TRBV7-9 and TRBJ1-2, the full variable domain is DTGVSQNPRHKITKRGQNVTFRCDPISEHNRLYWYRQTLGQGPEFLTYFQNEAQLEKSRLLSDRFSAERPKGSFSTLEIQRTEQGDSAMYLCASSQNTRNYGYTFGSGTRLTVV.

V and J are TRBV6-1 and TRBJ2-3, with 8 bases that match TRBD2. Germline assignment: CDR1 MNHNS and CDR2 SASEGT. Trimming removed 2 bases from V and 0 bases from J; junction bases left unmatched: 7. The CDR3 loop spans 17 amino acids. The CDR3 DNA reads as TGTGCCAGCAGTGAACTTGGAGCGGGGGTAAGCACAGATACGCAGTATTTT. It specifies CASSELGAGVSTDTQYF.

The count of this clone is one. The chain employs TRBV3-1 (or the pseudogene TRBV3-2) and TRBJ2-7; 11 positions agree with TRBD2. Germline V lookup: CDR1 LGHDT, CDR2 YNNKEL (reference sequence). This CDR3 has 15 residues. V shed 6 bases and J 2 bases; nucleotides not matched to a gene: 6. The CDR3 reads CASSLGLAGTYEQYF. The CDR3 DNA is TGTGCCAGCAGTCTCGGACTAGCGGGCACCTACGAGCAGTACTTC.

Turning to this clone: Other nucleotide sequences in the sample specify the same CDR3. V gene TRBV13 combines with J gene TRBJ1-1; D remains unclear. Germline values: CDR1 PRHDT, CDR2 FYEKMQ (reference sequence). The CDR3 is 13 amino acids. The V gene lost 0 bases and the J gene lost 3 bases, with 5 bases spanning the gap. CDR3 bases: TGTGCCAGCAGCTTAGGACGGGACACTGAAGCTTTCTTT. Translated: CASSLGRDTEAFF.

This chain connects TRBV7-9 to TRBJ2-5; a weak D match, TRBD1 (6 bases). The CDR3 is 15 amino acids. Germline CDR1 and CDR2: SEHNR and FQNEAQ (reference sequence). With 3 bases removed from V and 1 base from J, the gap between germline ends came to 12 bases. The CDR3 DNA sequence: TGTGCCAGCAGCTTGGCAGGGGCCCTCCAAGAGACCCAGTACTTC. Translation: CASSLAGALQETQYF.

Written as DNA, the CDR3 is TGTGCCAGCAGTTACTCGCCGACAGGGTCGGGCGAGCAGTACTTC. It codes for CASSYSPTGSGEQYF. V and J are TRBV6-5 and TRBJ2-7; TRBD1 matches at 7 bases. Unmatched junction bases numbered 8, after V lost 0 bases and J lost 6 bases. CDR1 is MNHEY and CDR2 is SVGAGI in the germline V gene. This CDR3 has 15 amino acids.

The rearrangement joins TRBV5-4 to TRBJ1-6; D is undetermined. Between the trimmed V and J ends, which lost 0 bases and 0 bases, there was a span of 4 bases. The CDR3 has 15 residues. The germline V gene has CDR1 SGHNT and CDR2 YYREEE (reference sequence). This CDR3 is CASSLDSSYNSPLHF. The CDR3 coding sequence is TGTGCCAGCAGCTTGGATAGCTCCTATAATTCACCCCTCCACTTT.